This T cell receptor (beta chain) emerged from a study of blood T cell repertoires in COVID-19. Study at large: T cells, B-cell-depleted T cells, or PBMCs supplied cDNA or gDNA.

Per the authors' pipeline: Quantification of nucleated cells was approximated via reference gene primer amplification. Sequencing was performed with immunoSEQ multiplex PCR; in TCRdb, only in-frame clones are kept and a portion is missing. That table is the source of V, J and clone size, and D and trimming were worked out from the DNA. The repertoire includes about 240,000 clones, approximately 85% of them detected once, and 9.5% to 15% sits in the top ten. Trimming cost V 0 bases and J 4 bases, with 10 bases left between them. Germline V CDR1 and CDR2: SGHKS, YYEKEE (reference sequence). This CDR3 spans 15 amino acids.

Sequencing was carried out using peripheral blood. The clonotype originates from a woman aged 60-75 years with active or convalescent COVID-19. The rearrangement uses TRBV5-5 and TRBJ1-4; D gene unclear. CDR3 region: CASSLEGRGNEKLFF. In nucleotides, the CDR3 is TGTGCCAGCAGCTTGGAAGGGAGAGGTAATGAAAAACTGTTTTTT.